This TCR beta chain stems from a study of cytotoxic CD8 clonotypes in ibrutinib-treated CLL. For this clone: The target antigen is unknown.

Findings of the study overall: In sustained-remission versus progressing patients, sampling times differed. Clonality (at baseline) was higher than in age-matched healthy donors and tracked circulating CD8+ T-cell counts.

Extraction of approximately 2 micrograms of genomic DNA from cryopreserved PBMCs supplied material for TCR beta libraries. Germline values: CDR1 SGHRS, CDR2 YFSETQ. V lost 0 bases and J lost 4, with 16 bases in between. CDR3 size: 16 residues. Target depth was 1 in 200,000 to 1 in 1 million T cells, about 10x per clonotype. Libraries were prepared by immunoSEQ multiplex PCR; TCRdb keeps only in-frame clonotypes and omits some of them. The table includes approximately 350,000 clones, roughly 70% detected once. This rearrangement joins TRBV5-1 to TRBJ1-2, with a possible D match to TRBD1 (5 bases). The input for sequencing was PBMCs, taken after 36 months of ibrutinib treatment. The origin of this receptor is a human donor with chronic lymphocytic leukemia. CDR3 amino acids: CASSLGQGVWSYGYTF. The CDR3, as DNA: TGCGCCAGCAGCTTGGGGCAGGGTGTTTGGAGCTATGGCTACACCTTC.